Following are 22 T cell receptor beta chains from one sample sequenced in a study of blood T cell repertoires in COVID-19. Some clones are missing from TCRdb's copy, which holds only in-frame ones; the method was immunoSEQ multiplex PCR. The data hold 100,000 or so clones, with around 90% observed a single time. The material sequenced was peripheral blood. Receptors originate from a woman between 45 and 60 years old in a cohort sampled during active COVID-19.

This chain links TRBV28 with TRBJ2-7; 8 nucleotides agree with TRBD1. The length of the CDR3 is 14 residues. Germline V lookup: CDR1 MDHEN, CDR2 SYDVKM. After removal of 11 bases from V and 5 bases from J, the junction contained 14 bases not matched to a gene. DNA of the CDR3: TGTGCCCTAGGAACCCGGACAGGGACCCACGAGCAGTACTTC. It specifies CALGTRTGTHEQYF.

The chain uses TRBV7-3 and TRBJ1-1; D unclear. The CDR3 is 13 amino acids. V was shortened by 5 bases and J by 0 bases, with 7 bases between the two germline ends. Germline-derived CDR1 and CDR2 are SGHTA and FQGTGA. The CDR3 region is CASSLIMNTEAFF. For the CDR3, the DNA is TGTGCCAGCAGCCTAATTATGAACACTGAAGCTTTCTTT.

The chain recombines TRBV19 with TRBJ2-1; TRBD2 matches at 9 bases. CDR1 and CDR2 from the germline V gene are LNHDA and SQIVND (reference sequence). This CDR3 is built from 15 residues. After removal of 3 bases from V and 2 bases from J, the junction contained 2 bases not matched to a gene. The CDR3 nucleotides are TGTGCCAGTAGTATTAGCGGGAGTGCCTACAATGAGCAGTTCTTC. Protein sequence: CASSISGSAYNEQFF.

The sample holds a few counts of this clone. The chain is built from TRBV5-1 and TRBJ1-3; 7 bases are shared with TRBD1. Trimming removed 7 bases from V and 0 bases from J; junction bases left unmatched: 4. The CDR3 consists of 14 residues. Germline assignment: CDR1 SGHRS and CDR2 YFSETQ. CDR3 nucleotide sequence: TGCGCCAGCCGCGCAGGGGGCTCTGGAAACACCATATATTTT. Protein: CASRAGGSGNTIYF. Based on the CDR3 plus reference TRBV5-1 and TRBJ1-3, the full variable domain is KAGVTQTPRYLIKTRGQQVTLSCSPISGHRSVSWYQQTPGQGLQFLFEYFSETQRNKGNFPGRFSGRQFSNSRSEMNVSTLELGDSALYLCASRAGGSGNTIYFGEGSWLTVV.

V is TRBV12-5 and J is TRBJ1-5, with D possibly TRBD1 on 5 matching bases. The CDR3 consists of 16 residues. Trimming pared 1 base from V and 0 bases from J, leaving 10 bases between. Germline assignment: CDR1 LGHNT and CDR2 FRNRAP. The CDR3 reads CASGLARGGSNQPQHF. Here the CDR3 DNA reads TGTGCTAGTGGTTTGGCCCGCGGGGGTAGCAATCAGCCCCAGCATTTT.

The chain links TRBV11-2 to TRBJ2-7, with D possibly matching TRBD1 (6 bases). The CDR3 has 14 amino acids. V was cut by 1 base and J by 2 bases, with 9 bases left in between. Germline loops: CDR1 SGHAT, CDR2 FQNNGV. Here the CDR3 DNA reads TGTGCCAGCAGCTTAGGACAGGTTACCTACGAGCAGTACTTC. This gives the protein CASSLGQVTYEQYF.

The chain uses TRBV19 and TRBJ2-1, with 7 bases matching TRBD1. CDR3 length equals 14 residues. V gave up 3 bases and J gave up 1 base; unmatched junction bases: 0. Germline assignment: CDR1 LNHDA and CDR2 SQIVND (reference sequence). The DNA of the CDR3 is TGTGCCAGTAGTATGGGACAGTCCTACAATGAGCAGTTCTTC. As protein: CASSMGQSYNEQFF.

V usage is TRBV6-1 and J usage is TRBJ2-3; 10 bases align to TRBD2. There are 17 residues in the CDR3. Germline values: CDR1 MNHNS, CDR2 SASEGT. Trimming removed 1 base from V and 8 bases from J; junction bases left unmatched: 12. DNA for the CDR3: TGTGCCAGCAGTGAAGTATTGCTAGCGGGAGTGAGGGTTACGCAGTATTTT. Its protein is CASSEVLLAGVRVTQYF.

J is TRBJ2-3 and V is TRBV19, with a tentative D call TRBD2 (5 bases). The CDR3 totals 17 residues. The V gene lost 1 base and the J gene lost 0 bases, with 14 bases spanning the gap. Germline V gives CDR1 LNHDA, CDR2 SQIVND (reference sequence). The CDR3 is CASSIGRTPSSTDTQYF. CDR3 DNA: TGTGCCAGTAGTATAGGTCGGACTCCCTCTAGCACAGATACGCAGTATTTT.

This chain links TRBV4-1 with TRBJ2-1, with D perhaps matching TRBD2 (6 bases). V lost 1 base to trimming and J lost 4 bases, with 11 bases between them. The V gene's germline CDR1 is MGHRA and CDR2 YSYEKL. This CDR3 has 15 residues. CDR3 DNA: TGCGCCAGCAGCCAAGGTGGGGGGATTTACAATGAGCAGTTCTTC. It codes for CASSQGGGIYNEQFF.

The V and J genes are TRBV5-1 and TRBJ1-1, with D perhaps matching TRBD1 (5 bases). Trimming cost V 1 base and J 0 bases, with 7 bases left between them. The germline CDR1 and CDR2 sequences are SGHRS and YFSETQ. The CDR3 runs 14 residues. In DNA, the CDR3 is TGCGCCAGCAGCTTGCGACAGTTGAACACTGAAGCTTTCTTT. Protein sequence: CASSLRQLNTEAFF.

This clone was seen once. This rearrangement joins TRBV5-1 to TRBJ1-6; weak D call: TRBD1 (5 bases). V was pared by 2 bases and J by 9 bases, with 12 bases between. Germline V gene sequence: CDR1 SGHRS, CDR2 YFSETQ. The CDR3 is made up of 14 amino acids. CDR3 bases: TGCGCCAGCAGCTTAGGGGAATGGGTTTCACCCCTCCACTTT. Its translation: CASSLGEWVSPLHF.

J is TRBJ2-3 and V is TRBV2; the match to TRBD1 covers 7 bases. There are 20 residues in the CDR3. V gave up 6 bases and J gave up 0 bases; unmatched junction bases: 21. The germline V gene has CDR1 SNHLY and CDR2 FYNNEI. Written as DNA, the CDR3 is TGTGCCAGCAGGGGGACAGTGAATCGCCAAACGATAGCTAGCACAGATACGCAGTATTTT. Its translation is CASRGTVNRQTIASTDTQYF.

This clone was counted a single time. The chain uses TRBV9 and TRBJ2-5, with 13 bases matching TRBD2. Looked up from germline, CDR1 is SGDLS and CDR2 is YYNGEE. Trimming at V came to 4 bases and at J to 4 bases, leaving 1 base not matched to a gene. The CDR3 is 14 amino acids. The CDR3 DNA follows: TGTGCCAGCAGCCGGACTAGCGGGGGAGAGACCCAGTACTTC. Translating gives CASSRTSGGETQYF.

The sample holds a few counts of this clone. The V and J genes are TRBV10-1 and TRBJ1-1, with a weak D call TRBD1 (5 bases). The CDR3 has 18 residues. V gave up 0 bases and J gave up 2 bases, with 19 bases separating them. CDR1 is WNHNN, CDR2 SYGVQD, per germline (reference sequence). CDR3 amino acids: CASSESPLHPTDNTEAFF. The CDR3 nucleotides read TGCGCCAGCAGTGAGTCTCCCCTACACCCGACAGATAACACTGAAGCTTTCTTT.

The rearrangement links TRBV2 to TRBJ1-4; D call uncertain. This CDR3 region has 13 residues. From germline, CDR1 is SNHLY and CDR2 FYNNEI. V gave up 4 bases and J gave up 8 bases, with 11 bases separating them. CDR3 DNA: TGTGCCAGCAGTGGTTTCAGACAAGAAAAACTGTTTTTT. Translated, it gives CASSGFRQEKLFF.

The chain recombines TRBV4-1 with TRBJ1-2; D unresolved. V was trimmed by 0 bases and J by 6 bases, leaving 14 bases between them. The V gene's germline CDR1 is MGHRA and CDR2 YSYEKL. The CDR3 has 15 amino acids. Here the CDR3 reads CASSQDLSGGNGYTF. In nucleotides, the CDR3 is TGCGCCAGCAGCCAAGATTTGTCAGGAGGTAATGGCTACACCTTC.

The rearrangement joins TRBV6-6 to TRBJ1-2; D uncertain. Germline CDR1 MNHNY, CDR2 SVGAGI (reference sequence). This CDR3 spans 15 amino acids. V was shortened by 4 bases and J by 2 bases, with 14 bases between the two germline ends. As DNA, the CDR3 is TGTGCCAGCAGTTCAACTAGGACGGGGAACTATGGCTACACCTTC. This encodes CASSSTRTGNYGYTF.

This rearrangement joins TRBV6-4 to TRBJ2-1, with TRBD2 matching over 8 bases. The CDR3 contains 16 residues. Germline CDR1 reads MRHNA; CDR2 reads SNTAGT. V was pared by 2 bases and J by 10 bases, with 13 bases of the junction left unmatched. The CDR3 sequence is CASSDDLVAGPMEQFF. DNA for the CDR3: TGTGCCAGCAGTGACGATTTAGTAGCGGGACCTATGGAGCAGTTCTTC.

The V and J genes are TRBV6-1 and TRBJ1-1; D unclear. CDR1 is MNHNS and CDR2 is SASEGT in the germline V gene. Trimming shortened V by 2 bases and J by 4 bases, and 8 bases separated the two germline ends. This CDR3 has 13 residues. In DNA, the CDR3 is TGTGCCAGCAGTGAATCCCGGGGCACTGAAGCTTTCTTT. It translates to CASSESRGTEAFF.

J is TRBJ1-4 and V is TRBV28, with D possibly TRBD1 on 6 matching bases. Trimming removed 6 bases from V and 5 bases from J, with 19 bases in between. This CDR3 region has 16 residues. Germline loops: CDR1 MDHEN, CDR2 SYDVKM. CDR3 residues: CASSPTRGRGNEKLFF. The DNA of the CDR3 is TGTGCCAGCAGCCCGACGCGCGGCAGGGGAAATGAAAAACTGTTTTTT.

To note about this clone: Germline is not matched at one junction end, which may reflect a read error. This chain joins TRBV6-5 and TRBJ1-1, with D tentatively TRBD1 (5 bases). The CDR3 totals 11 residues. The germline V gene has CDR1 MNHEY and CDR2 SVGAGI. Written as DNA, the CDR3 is TGCGCAACAATGGGGGGAGTGCAAGCTTTCTTT. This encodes CATMGGVQAFF.